What follows are 20 T cell receptor beta chains derived from one specimen sequenced in a study of CD8 T cells in ankylosing spondylitis. A single record per CDR3 protein comes from TCRdb applying MiXCR to the 5' RACE reads. The sample holds roughly 150,000 distinct CDR3 sequences, 25% to 35% seen once. Input material: synovial fluid, either unsorted or a sorted T cell fraction (not recorded which). These receptors were obtained from a male donor with ankylosing spondylitis.

The rearrangement uses TRBV20-1 and TRBJ2-5; maybe TRBD2 (5 bases). The length of the CDR3 is 15 residues. CDR1 DFQATT and CDR2 SNEGSKA come from the germline V gene (reference sequence). Between the trimmed V and J ends, which lost 2 bases and 1 base, there was a span of 14 bases. The CDR3 sequence: CSARSREGAQETQYF. The CDR3 nucleotides read TGCAGTGCTAGATCCCGAGAGGGTGCCCAAGAGACCCAGTACTTC.

This clonotype occurred a few times. The chain links TRBV6-5 to TRBJ2-3, with a weak D call TRBD1 (5 bases). V gave up 0 bases and J gave up 6 bases, with 10 bases separating them. CDR1 is MNHEY, CDR2 SVGAGI, per germline. This CDR3 is 14 amino acids long. The CDR3 region has the DNA TGTGCCAGCAGTTACTCTATCCAGGGCGATACGCAGTATTTT. Its translation is CASSYSIQGDTQYF.

This clonotype was seen ten or more times. V is TRBV7-3 and J is TRBJ2-1, with D perhaps matching TRBD2 (6 bases). V dropped 3 bases and J dropped 5 bases, with 8 bases sitting between them. From germline, CDR1 is SGHTA and CDR2 FQGTGA. The CDR3 has 13 amino acids. The CDR3 protein is CASSLGGHNEQFF. In DNA form, the CDR3 reads TGTGCCAGCAGCTTGGGAGGACACAATGAGCAGTTCTTC.

The genes are TRBV3-1 and TRBJ2-1; TRBD2 matches at 12 bases. The CDR3 runs to 17 residues. V trimming: 2 bases; J trimming: 6 bases; junction bases outside the gene matches: 8. Germline V CDR1 and CDR2: LGHDT, YNNKEL (reference sequence). In DNA form, the CDR3 reads TGTGCCAGCAGCCAATCTAGCGGGGGGGCCTTATCCAATGAGCAGTTCTTC. Its translation: CASSQSSGGALSNEQFF.

The V and J genes are TRBV7-2 and TRBJ2-3; TRBD2 matches at 8 bases. CDR3 length: 17 amino acids. The germline V gene encodes CDR1 SGHTA and CDR2 FQGNSA. V shed 6 bases, J shed 3 bases, and the junction held 14 bases outside the gene matches. The CDR3 DNA reads TGTGCCAGCAGTCAGGGGCCTAGCGGGCTGGTGACAGATACGCAGTATTTT. Its protein is CASSQGPSGLVTDTQYF.

The chain joins TRBV6-2 or TRBV6-3 to TRBJ1-1, with D perhaps matching TRBD1 (6 bases). The CDR3 has 13 residues. V shed 6 bases and J shed 1 base, with 9 bases lying between them. CDR1 is MNHEY and CDR2 is SVGEGT in the germline V gene. The CDR3 bases are TGTGCCAGCAGGGTGACAGGGAACACTGAAGCTTTCTTT. Protein: CASRVTGNTEAFF.

This clonotype has a handful of counts. The V and J genes are TRBV28 and TRBJ2-6; D uncertain. Trimming pared 7 bases from V and 1 base from J, leaving 11 bases between. This CDR3 is built from 15 residues. Germline V lookup: CDR1 MDHEN, CDR2 SYDVKM. In DNA, the CDR3 is TGTGCCAGCACCGTCCCCGGATCTGGGGCCAACGTCCTGACTTTC. Translated, it gives CASTVPGSGANVLTF.

This clonotype has more than one count but fewer than ten. This rearrangement joins TRBV7-9 to TRBJ1-6; D possibly corresponds to TRBD1 (5 bases). Germline V CDR1 and CDR2: SEHNR, FQNEAQ (reference sequence). The length of the CDR3 is 13 residues. V lost 5 bases, J lost 6 bases, and 8 bases lay in between. CDR3 sequence reads: CASSRDGNSPLHF. The DNA for the CDR3 is TGTGCCAGCAGCAGGGACGGTAATTCACCCCTCCACTTT.

The chain carries TRBV6-2 or TRBV6-3 and TRBJ2-1; D possibly corresponds to TRBD2 (6 bases). Germline V CDR1 and CDR2: MNHEY, SVGEGT. Trimming removed 0 bases from V and 8 bases from J, with 11 bases in between. The CDR3 length is 14 residues. CDR3 DNA sequence: TGTGCCAGCAGTTACTCGCGCATAGCGGATGAGCAGTTCTTC. This codes for CASSYSRIADEQFF.

This clonotype qualifies as medium-sized. The J gene is TRBJ2-7, the V gene TRBV7-9; D is ambiguous. From germline, CDR1 is SEHNR and CDR2 FQNEAQ (reference sequence). V lost 6 bases, J lost 6 bases, and 12 bases lay in between. This CDR3 region has 12 residues. The chain's CDR3 is CASRQNSGEQYF. CDR3 bases: TGTGCCAGCAGACAGAACTCGGGCGAGCAGTACTTC.

This clonotype was seen at least ten times. The gene calls are TRBV20-1 and TRBJ1-4; 7 positions agree with TRBD1. This CDR3 has 12 residues. The V segment lost 4 bases and the J segment 7 bases; nucleotides outside the gene matches: 3. The germline CDR1 and CDR2 sequences are DFQATT and SNEGSKA (reference sequence). The CDR3 loop reads CSANYRGEKLFF. The DNA of the CDR3 is TGCAGTGCTAACTACAGGGGTGAAAAACTGTTTTTT.

The table lists this clonotype with a few counts. The rearrangement links TRBV20-1 to TRBJ2-5; D call uncertain. The germline V gene encodes CDR1 DFQATT and CDR2 SNEGSKA (reference sequence). Trimming cost V 4 bases and J 0 bases, with 6 bases left between them. This CDR3 has 12 amino acids. The CDR3 DNA sequence: TGCAGTGCTACAGACAACCAAGAGACCCAGTACTTC. Translating gives CSATDNQETQYF.

The chain combines TRBV11-2 with TRBJ2-1; possibly TRBD2 for D (6 bases). This CDR3 spans 16 amino acids. CDR1 is SGHAT and CDR2 is FQNNGV in the germline V gene. V lost 5 bases to trimming and J lost 5 bases, with 19 bases between them. The CDR3 protein is CASSPLRWGDHNEQFF. CDR3 DNA: TGTGCCAGCAGCCCCCTCCGCTGGGGGGACCACAATGAGCAGTTCTTC.

There are many counts of this clonotype. V and J are TRBV6-5 and TRBJ1-2; possibly TRBD1 for D (6 bases). This CDR3 has 15 amino acids. V was pared by 0 bases and J by 1 base, with 9 bases between. The germline gives CDR1 MNHEY, CDR2 SVGAGI. The CDR3, as DNA: TGTGCCAGCAGTTACTCCACAGGGATTAACTATGGCTACACCTTC. Translated: CASSYSTGINYGYTF.

This clonotype rates as medium-sized. At one end the junction does not follow the germline gene, possibly because of a read error. The chain is built from TRBV20-1 and TRBJ2-5; 11 nucleotides agree with TRBD2. From germline, CDR1 is DFQATT and CDR2 SNEGSKA (reference sequence). The length of the CDR3 is 15 residues. CDR3 residues: CSAKPGLAVQGTQYF. The CDR3 coding sequence is TGCAGTGCTAAACCGGGACTAGCGGTCCAAGGGACCCAGTACTTC.

The rearrangement uses TRBV6-1 and TRBJ1-1; D not resolved. Trimming pared 4 bases from V and 0 bases from J, leaving 9 bases between. Per germline, CDR1 MNHNS and CDR2 SASEGT. There are 14 residues in the CDR3. CDR3 DNA: TGTGCCAGCAGTGGGGAGTTAATGAACACTGAAGCTTTCTTT. Encoded protein: CASSGELMNTEAFF.

This clonotype came up a few times. This rearrangement joins TRBV5-8 to TRBJ2-1; no reliable D call. CDR3 length equals 15 residues. V lost 8 bases, J lost 0 bases, and 15 bases lay in between. Germline V gene sequence: CDR1 SGHTS, CDR2 YDEGEE. CDR3 protein: CASRALSNSYNEQFF. CDR3 sequence (DNA): TGTGCCAGTAGGGCCCTTAGTAACTCCTACAATGAGCAGTTCTTC.

This rearrangement joins TRBV6-2 or TRBV6-3 to TRBJ2-7; the match to TRBD2 covers 13 bases. V shed 0 bases, J shed 4 bases, and the junction held 12 bases outside the gene matches. The germline CDR1 and CDR2 sequences are MNHEY and SVGEGT. The CDR3 covers 19 residues. CDR3 coding DNA: TGTGCCAGCAGTTACTCTCGGACTAGCGGGAGAAGTGGTCGATACGAGCAGTACTTC. This translates into CASSYSRTSGRSGRYEQYF.

The chain employs TRBV4-2 and TRBJ1-6, with 12 bases lining up with TRBD1. The CDR3 has 16 amino acids. Germline V lookup: CDR1 LGHNA, CDR2 YNFKEQ. J lost 10 bases, V lost 0 bases, and 4 bases had no gene match. Here the CDR3 DNA reads TGTGCCAGCAGCCAAGAACCAGGGACAGGGGGCTCACCCCTCCACTTT. Protein product: CASSQEPGTGGSPLHF.

The genes are TRBV6-1 and TRBJ2-3, with TRBD2 identical over 9 bases. Trimming cost V 11 bases and J 5 bases; bases outside gene matches: 11. Germline values: CDR1 MNHNS, CDR2 SASEGT. The CDR3 is 14 amino acids. CDR3 loop: CAGRREGRIDTQYF. CDR3 bases: TGTGCCGGACGGCGGGAGGGCCGCATAGATACGCAGTATTTT.